The sequence of this T cell receptor beta chain was determined in a study of Graves' ophthalmopathy and Graves' hyperthyroidism. Study findings and constraints: Discrimination between ophthalmopathy and stable hyperthyroidism by a 13-signature model showed about 85% sensitivity and roughly 80% specificity.

This clonotype was counted many times. Its antigen remains unidentified. Amplification from RNA transcripts yielded the TCR beta CDR3 regions. HTBI-primed RT-PCR formed the first round, and a multiplex PCR formed the second. MiXCR was run by TCRdb on the multiplex PCR reads, yielding one entry per CDR3 protein. The sample has almost 750,000 distinct CDR3 sequences; 40% are singletons. The sequence was obtained from an adult man with Graves' ophthalmopathy. The sample comprised peripheral blood.

The chain's CDR3 is CASSAYQETQYF. As DNA, the CDR3 is TGTGCCAGCAGCGCCTACCAAGAGACCCAGTACTTC. J is TRBJ2-5 and V is TRBV7-9; D not certain. CDR1 is SEHNR, CDR2 FQNEAQ, per germline (reference sequence). The CDR3 totals 12 residues. The ends were cut back, 5 bases at V and 0 bases at J, with 4 bases in the middle.